This T cell receptor (beta chain) came from a study of blood T cell repertoires in COVID-19. Looking at the study overall: Both acute and convalescent COVID-19 samples were obtained from the United States, Italy and Spain. T cells, B-cell-depleted T cells, or PBMCs supplied cDNA or gDNA.

How the authors handled the data: Nucleated cell number was recorded as an estimate derived from reference gene primer amplification. Profiled with immunoSEQ multiplex PCR; TCRdb holds only in-frame clones, not every one. The D gene and trimming were derived from the DNA, and the V and J assignments and clone size from that table. The data hold about 120,000 clones, with around four fifths observed a single time. CDR1 and CDR2 (germline): WSHSY, SAAADI. The CDR3 extends over 15 amino acids. Trimming at V came to 6 bases and at J to 15 bases, leaving 14 bases not matched to a gene. V and J are TRBV10-2 and TRBJ2-1; 13 bases match TRBD2. The sample taken for sequencing was peripheral blood. The sequence was obtained from a man aged 30 to 45 with acute or convalescent COVID-19. As DNA, the CDR3 is TGCGCCAGCAGGGCTTCGGGACTAGCGGGATTCCCGGGGTTCTTC. This translates into CASRASGLAGFPGFF.